This T cell receptor (beta chain) stems from a study of shared clonotypes between healthy human individuals (dated by TCRdb to about 2020). With respect to the entire study: Three men and two women, aged 18 to 49 years, made up the cohort. For each donor, CD4 naive and CD4 memory were each given three plates, CD8 naive was given two plates, and CD8 memory was given one plate. The study deeply sequenced blood TCR repertoires of several healthy adults to estimate repertoire size and the extent of clonotype sharing between individuals. Different laboratories and diverse techniques were used to prepare libraries and sequence TCR repertoires, to increase sequencing depth and limit assay-specific biases. Each donor's leukapheresis produced roughly between roughly 0.94 and 9.5 billion PBMCs. The full study reports these points: Naive subsets generally had larger estimated clonotype richness than memory subsets. Because the study included only a small number of donors, the genetic and exposure-history diversity represented was limited. Compared with non-shared clonotypes, clonotypes shared by all four sorted-subset donors had higher generation probabilities. Sampling was restricted to blood, and TCR repertoires in tissue are likely to differ from TCR repertoires in blood. Approximately 5% of naive CD4, around 3.5% of naive CD8, approximately 2% of memory CD4, and about 0.4% of memory CD8 clonotypes were shared across several donors. Based on pairwise subsampling, the degree of clonotype sharing among donors was expected to be affected by sequencing depth. Incomplete sequencing was indicated by rarefaction of sorted-subset datasets, despite the large sequencing depth.

About this clone: Its antigen remains undetermined. Base-call qualities are not available, and no considerably larger clone is one nucleotide away.

For the CD8 naive samples, CD45RO-negative cells were positively selected for CCR7, yielding a CD45RA+CCR7+ population from which TemRA cells were excluded. The donors were healthy, HIV-negative adults with no recently reported acute infections or vaccinations. Every donor was a Caucasian adult living in Nashville, Tennessee, USA. Blood was obtained by leukapheresis, after which PBMCs were separated by Ficoll-Histopaque density gradient centrifugation and cryopreserved in liquid nitrogen vapor phase. Analytical flow cytometry was used to check the purity and quantity of every magnetically sorted T cell population. Each sorted fraction had its genomic DNA isolated and then quantified by UV absorbance on a Nanodrop 2000c. CDR1 and CDR2 were assigned from the germline V gene as MGHRA and YSYEKL. The CDR3 holds 15 amino acids from the cysteine to the phenylalanine. Of the read, only the CDR3 DNA is kept; its 45 bases are in frame from base 1. V trim: 3 bases; J trim: 2 bases; unmatched bases: 4.

TCR CDR3 regions were amplified from genomic DNA by multiplex PCR using the deep immunoSEQ assay. For each cell subset, the extracted genomic DNA was distributed evenly across all wells of several immunoSEQ 96-well plates, and each plate served as one replicate. Each replicate PCR for sorted subsets received about 200 ng genomic DNA, equal to tens of thousands of T cell genomes. The purified libraries were quantified using a Qubit 3.0 fluorometer, sized with a Bioanalyzer 2100, and then quantified again using the KAPA Library Quantification kit. Every immunoSEQ 96-well plate was sequenced on a dedicated single-read 150-cycle Illumina NextSeq 550 flow cell. The authors processed their data as follows. Because the immunoSEQ output held only junctional sequences and lacked quality scores, the filtering could not match the filtering applied to full-length reads. Sequences were annotated with PyIR, a Python wrapper for IgBLAST v1.9, using IMGT germline references to assign V/J genes and CDR3. Reads with weak V/J assignments (E-value above 1e-6), missing CDR3, stop codons, out-of-frame junctions, or ambiguous translated residues were removed. V3J clonotypes were defined as sequences sharing the same inferred V gene, J gene, and CDR3 amino acid sequence. Percentage overlap between repertoires was computed as shared unique clonotypes divided by the size of the smaller repertoire. Three approaches were used to assess repertoire richness: RTK rarefaction, the Chao1 estimator, and Recon v2.1 estimates of unobserved clonotypes. Generation probabilities were computed with OLGA for all TCRbeta clonotypes obtained by the gDNA method from several donors. The immuneACCESS repertoire file appears here via TCRdb, limited to in-frame rearrangements. These files lack a portion of the clones; in checked studies, under half of the deficit traces to unresolved V genes, and the cause of the others is not known. V and J calls and clone size follow that table, whereas D and trimming were derived from the DNA. The sample contains millions of clones, approximately 94% of them found a single time. The ten largest account for approximately 1.7% of the sample.

The chain was built from TRBV4-1 and TRBJ2-7, and 10 bases in between align with TRBD2. The receptor comes from a young man in good health. Some clones in this sample may be carry-over from other donors' samples. The sequencing input was naive CD8+ T cells from PBMCs. In light of the paper, this sample's cell subset or site label describes: CD45RA+CCR7+. Read as DNA, the sequence is TGCGCCAGCAGCCAGGGACTAGCGTTTCCCTACGAGCAGTACTTC. Translated, it reads CASSQGLAFPYEQYF.